This T cell receptor beta chain was sequenced in a study of blood T cell repertoires in COVID-19 (dated by TCRdb to 2018 to 2020). Background for the entire study: The collaborator samples originated in the United States, Italy and Spain and spanned the acute and convalescent phases of COVID-19. The material from the prospective study consisted of cDNA or gDNA derived from T cells, B-cell-depleted T cells, or PBMCs. Deeply sampled blood TCRbeta repertoires from subjects exposed to, actively infected with, or recovered from COVID-19 were included in the dataset. The repertoires were released in a freely available public database meant as a resource for research on the immune response to SARS-CoV-2. Samples came from the ongoing ImmuneRACE study (first 160 participants) plus 1,254 subjects from 6 global collaborators. A de-identified subject ID, COVID-19 status, age in years and sex were almost always included in the sample metadata. Where HLA class I and class II types were available, the types were taken from metadata supplied by the sample provider, not from assay-based typing. Beyond this particular receptor, the publication reports: The amount of clinical and demographic metadata varied by source and participant and was provided uncurated.

Whole blood was collected in K2EDTA tubes by collaborating institutions according to the institutions' own protocols. Collaborator samples were shipped for TCRbeta analysis as frozen whole blood, isolated PBMCs, or DNA extracted from either sample type. TCRbeta CDR3 regions were amplified from genomic DNA using the immunoSEQ Assay, a bias-controlled multiplex PCR. The authors' pipeline ran thus. Nucleated cell counts per sample were estimated from amplification of reference gene primers within the assay. To quantify the absolute abundance of each unique TCRbeta CDR3 rearrangement, sequence reads were collapsed and filtered. For each sample, productive Simpson clonality was calculated as the square root of Simpson's diversity index across productive rearrangements. The clones in this table, taken by TCRdb from immuneACCESS, are in-frame only. Not every clone is retained; where verified, under half of the shortfall comes from an unresolved V gene, and the cause of the rest is unknown. That table gives V, J and clone size, and the DNA gave D and trimming. In all, the sample holds around 300,000 clones, and just under 85% of those were seen once. The top ten clonotypes cover around 4% of the sample.

CDR1 SGHRS and CDR2 YFSETQ were looked up in the germline V gene. The CDR3 contains 15 residues, cysteine and phenylalanine counted. Kept here is only the CDR3 DNA, which spans 45 bases and is read in frame from base 1. Trimming accounts for 3 bases at V and 6 bases at J, while the number of junction bases matched to no gene is 8. About this clone itself: It has no known antigen specificity. Within one base of it there is no much larger clone, and no base qualities were kept.

The chain is assembled from TRBV5-1 and TRBJ2-1; TRBD2 agrees with 8 junctional bases. The clonotype originates from a woman between 45 and 60 years old with active or convalescent COVID-19. The sequenced sample was peripheral blood. The CDR3 region reads CASSSLSGSGNEQFF. The nucleotide sequence is given as TGCGCCAGCAGCTCTTTAAGCGGGAGTGGCAATGAGCAGTTCTTC.